This T cell receptor beta chain was identified during a study of T-cell reconstitution after alpha-beta-depleted transplantation in children. This clonotype was counted at least ten times. V lost 2 bases and J lost 7; bases outside the gene matches: 6. CDR3 length: 15 residues. Looked up from germline, CDR1 is SGHNT and CDR2 is YENEEA. Library preparation (for TCRbeta) was performed with unique molecular identifiers. TCRdb redid the calling of the PCR reads with MiXCR, one entry per CDR3 protein. The sample consists of roughly 250,000 distinct CDR3 sequences, less than 9% of them appearing once. The chain is built from TRBV11-3 and TRBJ2-1; 9 bases align to TRBD2. The sample here was PBMCs, mostly from graft donor cells, taken 180 days after TCRalphabeta/CD19-depleted stem cell transplant. This receptor was taken from a male patient aged 10 to 17 who had a stem cell transplant for acute lymphoblastic leukemia, so the T cells may come from the graft donor. This chain's CDR3 is CASSLNSGSRNEQFF. In DNA, the CDR3 is TGTGCCAGCAGCTTAAATAGCGGGAGTAGGAATGAGCAGTTCTTC. The full variable domain, in which reference TRBV11-3 and TRBJ2-1 provide the parts outside the CDR3, is EAGVVQSPRYKIIEKKQPVAFWCNPISGHNTLYWYLQNLGQGPELLIRYENEEAVDDSQLPKDRFSAERLKGVDSTLKIQPAELGDSAVYLCASSLNSGSRNEQFFGPGTRLTVL.